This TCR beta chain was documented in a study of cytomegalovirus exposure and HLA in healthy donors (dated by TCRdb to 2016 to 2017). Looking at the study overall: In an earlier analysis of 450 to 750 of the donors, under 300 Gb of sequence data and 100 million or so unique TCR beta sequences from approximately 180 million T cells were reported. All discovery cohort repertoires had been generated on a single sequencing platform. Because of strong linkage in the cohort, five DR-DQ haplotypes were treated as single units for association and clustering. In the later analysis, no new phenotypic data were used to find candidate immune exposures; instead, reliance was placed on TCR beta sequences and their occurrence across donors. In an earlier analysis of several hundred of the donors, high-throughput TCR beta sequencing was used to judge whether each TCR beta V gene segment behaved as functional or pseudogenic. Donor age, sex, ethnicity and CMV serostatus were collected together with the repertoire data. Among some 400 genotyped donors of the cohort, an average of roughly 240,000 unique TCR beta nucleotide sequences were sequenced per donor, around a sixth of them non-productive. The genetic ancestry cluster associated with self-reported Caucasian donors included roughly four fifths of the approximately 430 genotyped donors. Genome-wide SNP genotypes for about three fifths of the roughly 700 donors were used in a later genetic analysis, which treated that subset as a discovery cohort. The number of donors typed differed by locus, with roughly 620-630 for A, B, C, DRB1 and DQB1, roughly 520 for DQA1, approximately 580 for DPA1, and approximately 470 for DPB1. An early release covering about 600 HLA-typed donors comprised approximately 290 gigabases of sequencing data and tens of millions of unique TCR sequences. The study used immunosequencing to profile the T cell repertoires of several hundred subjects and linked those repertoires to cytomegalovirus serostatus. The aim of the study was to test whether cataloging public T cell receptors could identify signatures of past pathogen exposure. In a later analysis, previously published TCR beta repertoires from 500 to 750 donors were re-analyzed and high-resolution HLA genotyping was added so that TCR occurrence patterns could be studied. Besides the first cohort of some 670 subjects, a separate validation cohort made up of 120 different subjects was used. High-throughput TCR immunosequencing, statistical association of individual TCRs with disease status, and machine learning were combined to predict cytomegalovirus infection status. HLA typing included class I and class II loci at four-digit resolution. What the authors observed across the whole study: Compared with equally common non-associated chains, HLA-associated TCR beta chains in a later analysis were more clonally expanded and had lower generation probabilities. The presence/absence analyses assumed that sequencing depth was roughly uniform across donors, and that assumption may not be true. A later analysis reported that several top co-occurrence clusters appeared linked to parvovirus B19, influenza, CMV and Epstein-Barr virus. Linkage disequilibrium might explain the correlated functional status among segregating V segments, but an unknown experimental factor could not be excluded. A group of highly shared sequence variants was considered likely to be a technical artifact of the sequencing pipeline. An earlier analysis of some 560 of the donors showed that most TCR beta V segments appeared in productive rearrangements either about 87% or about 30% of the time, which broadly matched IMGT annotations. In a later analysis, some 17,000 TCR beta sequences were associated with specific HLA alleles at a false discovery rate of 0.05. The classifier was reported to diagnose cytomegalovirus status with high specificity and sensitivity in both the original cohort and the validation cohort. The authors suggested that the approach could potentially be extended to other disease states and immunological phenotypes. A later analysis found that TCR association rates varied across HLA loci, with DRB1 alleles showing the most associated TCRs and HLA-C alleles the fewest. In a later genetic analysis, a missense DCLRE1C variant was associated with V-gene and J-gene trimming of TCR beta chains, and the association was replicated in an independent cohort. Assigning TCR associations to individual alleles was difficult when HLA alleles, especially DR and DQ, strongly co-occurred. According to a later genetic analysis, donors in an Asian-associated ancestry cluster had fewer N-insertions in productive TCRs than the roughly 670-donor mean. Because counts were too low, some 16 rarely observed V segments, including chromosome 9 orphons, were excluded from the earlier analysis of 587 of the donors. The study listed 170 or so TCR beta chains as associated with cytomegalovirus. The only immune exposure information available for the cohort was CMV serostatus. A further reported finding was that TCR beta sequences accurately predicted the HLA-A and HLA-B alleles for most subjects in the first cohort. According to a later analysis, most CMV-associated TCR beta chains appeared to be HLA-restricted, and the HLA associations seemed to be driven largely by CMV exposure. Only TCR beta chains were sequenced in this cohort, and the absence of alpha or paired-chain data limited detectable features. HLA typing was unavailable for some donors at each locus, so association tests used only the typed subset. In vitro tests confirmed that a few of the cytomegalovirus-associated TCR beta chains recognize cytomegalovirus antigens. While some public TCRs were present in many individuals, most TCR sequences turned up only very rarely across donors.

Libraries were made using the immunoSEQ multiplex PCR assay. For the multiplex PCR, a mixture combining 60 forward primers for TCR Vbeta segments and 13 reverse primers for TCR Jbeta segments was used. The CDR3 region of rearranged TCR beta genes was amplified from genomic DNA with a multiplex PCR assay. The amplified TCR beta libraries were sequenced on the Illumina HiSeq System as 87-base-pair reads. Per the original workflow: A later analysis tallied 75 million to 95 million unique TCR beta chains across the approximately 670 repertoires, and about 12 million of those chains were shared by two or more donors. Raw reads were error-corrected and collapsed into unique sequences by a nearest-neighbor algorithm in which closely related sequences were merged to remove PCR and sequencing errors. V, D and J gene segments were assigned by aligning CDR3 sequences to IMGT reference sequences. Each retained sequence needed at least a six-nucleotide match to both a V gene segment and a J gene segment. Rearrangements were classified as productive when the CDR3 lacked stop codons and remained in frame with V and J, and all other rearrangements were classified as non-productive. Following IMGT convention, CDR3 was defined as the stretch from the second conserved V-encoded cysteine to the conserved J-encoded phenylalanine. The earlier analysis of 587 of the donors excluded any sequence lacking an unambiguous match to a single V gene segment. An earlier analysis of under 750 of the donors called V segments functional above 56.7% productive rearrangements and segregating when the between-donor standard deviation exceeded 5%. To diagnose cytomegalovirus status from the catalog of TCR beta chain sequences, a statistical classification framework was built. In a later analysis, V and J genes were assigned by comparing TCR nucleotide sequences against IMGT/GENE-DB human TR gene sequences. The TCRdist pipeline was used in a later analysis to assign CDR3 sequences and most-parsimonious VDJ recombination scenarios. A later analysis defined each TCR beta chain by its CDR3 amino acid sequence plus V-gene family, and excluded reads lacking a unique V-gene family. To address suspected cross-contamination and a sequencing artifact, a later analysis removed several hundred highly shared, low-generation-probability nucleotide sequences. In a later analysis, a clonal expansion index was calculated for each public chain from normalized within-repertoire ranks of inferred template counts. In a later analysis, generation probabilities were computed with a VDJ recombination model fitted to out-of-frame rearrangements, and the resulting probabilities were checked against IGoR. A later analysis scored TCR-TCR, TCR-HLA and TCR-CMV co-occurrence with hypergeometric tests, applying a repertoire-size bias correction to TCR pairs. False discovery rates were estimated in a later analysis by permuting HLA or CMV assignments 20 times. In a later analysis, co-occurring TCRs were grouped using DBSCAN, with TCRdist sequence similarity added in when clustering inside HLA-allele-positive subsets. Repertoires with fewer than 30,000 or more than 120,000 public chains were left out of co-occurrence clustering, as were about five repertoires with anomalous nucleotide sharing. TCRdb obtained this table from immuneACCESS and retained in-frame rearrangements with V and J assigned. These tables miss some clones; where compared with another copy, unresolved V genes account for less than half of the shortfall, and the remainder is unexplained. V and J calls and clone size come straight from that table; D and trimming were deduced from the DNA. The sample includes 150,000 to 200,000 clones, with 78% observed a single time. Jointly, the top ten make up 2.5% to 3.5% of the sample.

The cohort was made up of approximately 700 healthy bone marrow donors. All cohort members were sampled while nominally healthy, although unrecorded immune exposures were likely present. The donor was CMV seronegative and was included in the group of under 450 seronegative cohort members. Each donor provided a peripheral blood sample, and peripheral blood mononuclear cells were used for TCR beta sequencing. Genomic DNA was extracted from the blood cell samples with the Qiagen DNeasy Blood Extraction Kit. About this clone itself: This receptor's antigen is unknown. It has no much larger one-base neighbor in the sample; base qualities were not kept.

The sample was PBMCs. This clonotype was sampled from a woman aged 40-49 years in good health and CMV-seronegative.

CDR3 reads: CSVEVQGLDVAFF. Here is the DNA: TGCAGCGTTGAGGTACAGGGCCTCGATGTGGCTTTCTTT. The V and J segments used are TRBV29-1 and TRBJ1-1, and TRBD1 may be the D gene, going by 6 matching bases. V and J are truncated by 3 bases and 11 bases respectively, leaving an intervening sequence of 19 bases. The CDR3 runs 13 amino acids, cysteine and phenylalanine included. The sequence is cut down to CDR3 DNA, 39 bases in frame from base 1. Via the germline V gene, CDR1 is SQVTM and CDR2 ANQGSEA.